This entry describes one T cell receptor beta chain. The antigen is not known. Sequencing relied on immunoSEQ assay v3.0, run at survey level. Sequencing efforts were directed toward roughly 35,000-55,000 T-cell genomes per sample. Only in-frame clones appear in the TCRdb table, and some are missing; sequencing was by immunoSEQ multiplex PCR. The table shows under 30,000 clones, with about 76% occurring only once. The data are from a study of long-term antiretroviral therapy in people with HIV. Study background: The earliest specimens came about a decade ahead of the 2015 immediate-ART recommendation. Study findings and constraints: Gathering of blood took place between about 2004 and 2017, possibly under older ART regimens.

V was clipped by 4 bases and J by 5 bases; unmatched bases: 15. The CDR3 sequence is 19 residues long. The germline V gene has CDR1 SQVTM and CDR2 ANQGSEA. The sequence was collected from a woman younger than 35 with HIV. The sequencing here drew on unsorted PBMCs, taken at the start of antiretroviral therapy, before treatment. The chain employs TRBV29-1 and TRBJ2-1, with TRBD2 matching over 15 bases. In DNA form, the CDR3 reads TGCAGCGTTGGAGGGGGGGGACTAGCGGGGGGTCCGCGCGACAATGAGCAGTTCTTC. Translation gives CSVGGGGLAGGPRDNEQFF.